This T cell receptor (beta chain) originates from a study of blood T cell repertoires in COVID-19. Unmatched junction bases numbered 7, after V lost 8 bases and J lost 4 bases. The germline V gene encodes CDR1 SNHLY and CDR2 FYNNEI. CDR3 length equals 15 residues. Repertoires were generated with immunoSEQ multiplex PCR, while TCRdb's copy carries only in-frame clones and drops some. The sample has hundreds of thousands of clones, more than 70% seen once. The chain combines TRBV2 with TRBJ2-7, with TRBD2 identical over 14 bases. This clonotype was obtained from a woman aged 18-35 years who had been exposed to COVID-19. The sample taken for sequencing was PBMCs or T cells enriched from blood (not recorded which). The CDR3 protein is CASSGTSGGLYEQYF. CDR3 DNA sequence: TGTGCCAGCTCCGGGACTAGCGGGGGACTATACGAGCAGTACTTC.